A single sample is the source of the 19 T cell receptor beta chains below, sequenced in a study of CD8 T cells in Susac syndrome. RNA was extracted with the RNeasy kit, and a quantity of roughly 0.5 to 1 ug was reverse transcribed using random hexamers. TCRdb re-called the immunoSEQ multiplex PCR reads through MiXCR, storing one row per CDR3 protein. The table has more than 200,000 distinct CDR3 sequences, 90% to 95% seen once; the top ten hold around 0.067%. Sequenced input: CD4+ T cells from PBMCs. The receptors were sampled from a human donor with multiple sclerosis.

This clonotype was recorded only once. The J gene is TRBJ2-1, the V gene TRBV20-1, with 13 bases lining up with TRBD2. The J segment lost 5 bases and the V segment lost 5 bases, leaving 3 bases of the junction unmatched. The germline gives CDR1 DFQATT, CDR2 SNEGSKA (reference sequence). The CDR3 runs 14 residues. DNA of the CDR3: TGCAGTGCTCACGGACTAGCGGGGGACAATGAGCAGTTCTTC. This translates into CSAHGLAGDNEQFF.

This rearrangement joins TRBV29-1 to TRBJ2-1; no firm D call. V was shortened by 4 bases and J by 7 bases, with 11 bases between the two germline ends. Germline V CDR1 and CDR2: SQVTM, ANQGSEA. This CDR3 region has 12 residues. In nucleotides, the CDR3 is TGCAGCGTTGCCGGTGGTAGAAATGAGCAGTTCTTC. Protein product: CSVAGGRNEQFF.

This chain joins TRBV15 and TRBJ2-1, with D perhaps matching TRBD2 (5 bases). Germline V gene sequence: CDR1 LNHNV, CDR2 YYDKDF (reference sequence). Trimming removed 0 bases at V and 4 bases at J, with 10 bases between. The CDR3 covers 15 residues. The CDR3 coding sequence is TGTGCCACCAGCAGAGACCAACGGGGATACAATGAGCAGTTCTTC. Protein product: CATSRDQRGYNEQFF.

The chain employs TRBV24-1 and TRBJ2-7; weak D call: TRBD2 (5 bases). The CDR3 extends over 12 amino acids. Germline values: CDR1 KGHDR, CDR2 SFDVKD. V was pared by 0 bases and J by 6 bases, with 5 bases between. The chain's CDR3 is CATSDLRGEQYF. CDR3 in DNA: TGTGCCACCAGTGATTTGCGGGGCGAGCAGTACTTC.

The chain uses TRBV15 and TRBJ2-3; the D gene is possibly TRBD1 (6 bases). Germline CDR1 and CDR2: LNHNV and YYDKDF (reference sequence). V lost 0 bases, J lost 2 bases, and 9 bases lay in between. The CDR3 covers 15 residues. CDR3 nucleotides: TGTGCCACCAGCAGAGAGGCAGGGGCCACAGATACGCAGTATTTT. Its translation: CATSREAGATDTQYF. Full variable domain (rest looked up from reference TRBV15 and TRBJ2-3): DAMVIQNPRYQVTQFGKPVTLSCSQTLNHNVMYWYQQKSSQAPKLLFHYYDKDFNNEADTPDNFQSRRPNTSFCFLDIRSPGLGDTAMYLCATSREAGATDTQYFGPGTRLTVL.

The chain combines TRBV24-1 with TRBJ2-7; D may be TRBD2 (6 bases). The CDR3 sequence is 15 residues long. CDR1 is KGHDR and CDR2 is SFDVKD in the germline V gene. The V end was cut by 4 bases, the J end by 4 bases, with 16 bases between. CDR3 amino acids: CATSDAGLLGYEQYV. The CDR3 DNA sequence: TGTGCCACCAGTGACGCGGGACTGCTCGGGTACGAGCAGTACGTC.

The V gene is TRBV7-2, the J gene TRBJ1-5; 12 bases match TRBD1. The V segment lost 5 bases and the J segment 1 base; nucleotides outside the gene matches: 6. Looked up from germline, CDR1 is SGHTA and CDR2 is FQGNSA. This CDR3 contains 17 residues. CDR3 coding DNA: TGTGCCAGCAGCGCGGGACAGGGGGCGAGGAGCAATCAGCCCCAGCATTTT. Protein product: CASSAGQGARSNQPQHF.

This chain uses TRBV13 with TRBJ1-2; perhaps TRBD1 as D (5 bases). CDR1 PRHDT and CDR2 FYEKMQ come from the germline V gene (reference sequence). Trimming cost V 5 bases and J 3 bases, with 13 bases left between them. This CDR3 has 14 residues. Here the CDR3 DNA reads TGTGCCAGCAGCCCGCCGGGACGGCACTATGGCTACACCTTC. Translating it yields CASSPPGRHYGYTF.

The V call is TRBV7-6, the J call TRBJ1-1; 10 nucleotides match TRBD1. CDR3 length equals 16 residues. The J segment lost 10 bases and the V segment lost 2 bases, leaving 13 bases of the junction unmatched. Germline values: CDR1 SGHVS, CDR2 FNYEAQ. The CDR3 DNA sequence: TGTGCCAGCAGCTTAACTCGGGGACAGGGGAGTAGGGGAGCTTTCTTT. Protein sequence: CASSLTRGQGSRGAFF.

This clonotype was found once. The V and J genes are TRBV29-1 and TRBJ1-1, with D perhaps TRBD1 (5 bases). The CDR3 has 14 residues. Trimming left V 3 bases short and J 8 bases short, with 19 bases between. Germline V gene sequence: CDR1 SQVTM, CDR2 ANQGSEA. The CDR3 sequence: CSVEVWGVGGEAFF. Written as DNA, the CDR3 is TGCAGCGTTGAGGTCTGGGGCGTGGGGGGGGAAGCTTTCTTT.

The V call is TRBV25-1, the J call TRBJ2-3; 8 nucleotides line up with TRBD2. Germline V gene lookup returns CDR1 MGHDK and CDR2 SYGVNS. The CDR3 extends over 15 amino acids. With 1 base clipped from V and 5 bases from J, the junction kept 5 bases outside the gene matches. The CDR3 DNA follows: TGTGCCAGCAGTGAATCGGGGGGGGAGCAAGATACGCAGTATTTT. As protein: CASSESGGEQDTQYF.

CDR3 DNA sequence: TGCGCCAGCAGCTTGCTGGGGGAGCGCACAGATACGCAGTATTTT. Residues: CASSLLGERTDTQYF. This sequence joins TRBV5-1 and TRBJ2-3; either TRBD1 or TRBD2 may supply D (5 bases each). Germline V lookup: CDR1 SGHRS, CDR2 YFSETQ. V was trimmed by 1 base and J by 1 base, leaving 10 bases between them. The CDR3 totals 15 residues.

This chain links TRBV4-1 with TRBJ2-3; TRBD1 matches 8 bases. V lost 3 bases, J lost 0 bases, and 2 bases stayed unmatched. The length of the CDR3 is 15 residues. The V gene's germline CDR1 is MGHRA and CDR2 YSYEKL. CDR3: CASSQRTGSTDTQYF. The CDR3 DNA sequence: TGCGCCAGCAGCCAGAGGACAGGGAGCACAGATACGCAGTATTTT.

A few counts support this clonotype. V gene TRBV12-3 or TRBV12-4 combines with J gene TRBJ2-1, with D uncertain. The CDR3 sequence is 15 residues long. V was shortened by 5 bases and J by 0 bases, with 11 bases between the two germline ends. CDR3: CASSPASGSYNEQFF. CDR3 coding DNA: TGTGCCAGCAGTCCCGCGTCCGGCTCCTACAATGAGCAGTTCTTC.

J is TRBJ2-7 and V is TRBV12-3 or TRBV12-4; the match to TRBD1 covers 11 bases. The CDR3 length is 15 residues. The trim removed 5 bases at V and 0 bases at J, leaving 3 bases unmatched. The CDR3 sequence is CASSGTGGNSYEQYF. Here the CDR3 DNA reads TGTGCCAGCAGTGGGACAGGGGGGAACTCCTACGAGCAGTACTTC.

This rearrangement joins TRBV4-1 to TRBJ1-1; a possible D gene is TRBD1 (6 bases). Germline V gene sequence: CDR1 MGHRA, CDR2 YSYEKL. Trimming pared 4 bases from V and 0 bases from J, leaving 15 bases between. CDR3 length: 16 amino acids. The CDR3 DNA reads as TGCGCCAGCAGCCTGAGGGGGGCAAGGATGAACACTGAAGCTTTCTTT. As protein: CASSLRGARMNTEAFF.

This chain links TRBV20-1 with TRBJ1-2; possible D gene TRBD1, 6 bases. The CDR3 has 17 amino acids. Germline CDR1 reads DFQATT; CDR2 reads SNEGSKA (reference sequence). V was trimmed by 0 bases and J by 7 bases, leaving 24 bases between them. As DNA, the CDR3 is TGCAGTGCTAGAGACCCCCTGCGGAGGCAGGGGAAGGGTGGCTACACCTTC. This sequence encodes CSARDPLRRQGKGGYTF.

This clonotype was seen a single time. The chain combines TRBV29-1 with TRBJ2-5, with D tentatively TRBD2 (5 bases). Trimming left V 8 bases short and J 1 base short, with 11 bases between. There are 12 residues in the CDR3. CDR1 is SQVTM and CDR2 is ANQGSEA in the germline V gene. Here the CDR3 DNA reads TGCAGCCTTCAACTAGGCCAAGAGACCCAGTACTTC. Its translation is CSLQLGQETQYF.

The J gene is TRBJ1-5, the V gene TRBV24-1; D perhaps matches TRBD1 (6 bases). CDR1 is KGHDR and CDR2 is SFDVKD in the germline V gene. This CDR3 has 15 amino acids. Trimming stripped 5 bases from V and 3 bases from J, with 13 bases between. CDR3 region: CATSATKGVNQPQHF. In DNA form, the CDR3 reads TGTGCCACCAGTGCAACGAAGGGGGTCAATCAGCCCCAGCATTTT.